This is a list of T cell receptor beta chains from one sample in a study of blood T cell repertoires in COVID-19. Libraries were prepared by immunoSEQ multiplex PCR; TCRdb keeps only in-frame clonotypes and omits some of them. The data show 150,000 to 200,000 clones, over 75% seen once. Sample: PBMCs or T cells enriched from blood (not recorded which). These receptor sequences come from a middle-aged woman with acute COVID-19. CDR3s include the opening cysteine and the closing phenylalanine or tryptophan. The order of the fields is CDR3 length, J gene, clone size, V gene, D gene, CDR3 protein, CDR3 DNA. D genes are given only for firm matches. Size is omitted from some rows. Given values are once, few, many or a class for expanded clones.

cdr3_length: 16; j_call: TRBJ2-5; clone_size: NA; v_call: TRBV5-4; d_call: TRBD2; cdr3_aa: CASSPTGLAGRETQYF; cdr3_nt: TGTGCCAGCAGCCCTACGGGACTAGCGGGAAGGGAGACCCAGTACTTC
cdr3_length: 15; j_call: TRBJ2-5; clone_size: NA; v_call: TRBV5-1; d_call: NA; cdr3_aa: CASSLDGQLGETQYF; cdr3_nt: TGCGCCAGCAGCTTGGATGGACAGCTCGGGGAGACCCAGTACTTC
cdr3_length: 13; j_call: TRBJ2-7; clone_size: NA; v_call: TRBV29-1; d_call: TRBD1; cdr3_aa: CSATGTGGYEQYF; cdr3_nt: TGCAGCGCTACCGGGACAGGGGGCTACGAGCAGTACTTC
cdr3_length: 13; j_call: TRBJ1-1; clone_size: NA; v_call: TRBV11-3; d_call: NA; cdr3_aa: CASSPRGDTEAFF; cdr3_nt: TGTGCCAGCAGCCCCCGGGGGGACACTGAAGCTTTCTTT
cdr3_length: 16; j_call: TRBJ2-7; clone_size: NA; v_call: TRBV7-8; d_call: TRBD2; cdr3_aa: CASSSSPSGRVHEQYF; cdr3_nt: TGTGCCAGCAGCTCCAGTCCTAGCGGGAGAGTCCACGAGCAGTACTTC
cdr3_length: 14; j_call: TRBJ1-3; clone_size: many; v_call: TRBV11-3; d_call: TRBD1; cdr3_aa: CASTGQGAGNTIYF; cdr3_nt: TGTGCCAGCACGGGACAGGGTGCCGGAAACACCATATATTTT
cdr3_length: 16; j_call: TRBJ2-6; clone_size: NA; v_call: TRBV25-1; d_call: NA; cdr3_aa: CASSVMGGPGANVLTF; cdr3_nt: TGTGCCAGCAGCGTCATGGGGGGGCCTGGGGCCAACGTCCTGACTTTC
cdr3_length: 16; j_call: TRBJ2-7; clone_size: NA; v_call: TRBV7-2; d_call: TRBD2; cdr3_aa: CASSSRLAGEIHEQYF; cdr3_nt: TGTGCCAGCAGCTCACGACTAGCGGGAGAGATCCACGAGCAGTACTTC
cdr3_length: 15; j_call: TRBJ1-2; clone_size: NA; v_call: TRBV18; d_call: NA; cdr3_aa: CASSLGHAGQDGYTF; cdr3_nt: TGTGCCAGCTCCCTAGGCCACGCGGGCCAGGATGGCTACACCTTC
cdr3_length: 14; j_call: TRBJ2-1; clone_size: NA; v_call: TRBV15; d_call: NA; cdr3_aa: CATSRVTGLNEQFF; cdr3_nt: TGTGCCACCAGCAGGGTTACAGGGCTCAATGAGCAGTTCTTC
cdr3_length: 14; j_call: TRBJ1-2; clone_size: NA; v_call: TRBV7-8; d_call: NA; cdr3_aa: CASSYRGEGRSYTF; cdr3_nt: TGTGCCAGCAGCTACCGGGGGGAGGGTAGGAGCTACACCTTC
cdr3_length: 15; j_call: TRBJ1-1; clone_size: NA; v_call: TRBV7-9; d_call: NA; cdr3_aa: CASSLSRQSNTEAFF; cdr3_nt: TGTGCCAGCAGCTTATCTAGGCAATCTAACACTGAAGCTTTCTTT
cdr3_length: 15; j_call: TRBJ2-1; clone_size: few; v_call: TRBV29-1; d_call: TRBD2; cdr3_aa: CSVDGRSGGYNEQFF; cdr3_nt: TGCAGCGTTGATGGTCGGAGCGGGGGGTACAATGAGCAGTTCTTC
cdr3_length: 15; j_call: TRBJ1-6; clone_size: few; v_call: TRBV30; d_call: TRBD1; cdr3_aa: CAWRELTGSGSPLHF; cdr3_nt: TGTGCCTGGAGGGAGCTGACAGGGAGCGGTTCACCCCTCCACTTT
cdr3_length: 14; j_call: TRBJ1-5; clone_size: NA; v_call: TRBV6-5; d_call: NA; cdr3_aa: CASSPHYINQPQHF; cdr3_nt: TGTGCCAGCAGTCCACACTATATCAATCAGCCCCAGCATTTT
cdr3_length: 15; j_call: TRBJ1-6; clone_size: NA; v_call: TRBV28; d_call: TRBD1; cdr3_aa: CASSSRGQGYSPLHF; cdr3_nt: TGTGCCAGCAGTTCCAGGGGGCAGGGTTATTCACCCCTCCACTTT
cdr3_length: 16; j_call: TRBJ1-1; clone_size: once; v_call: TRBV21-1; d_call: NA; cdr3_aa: CASSKGEEGMDTEAFF; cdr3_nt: TGTGCCAGCAGCAAAGGGGAGGAGGGGATGGACACTGAAGCTTTCTTT
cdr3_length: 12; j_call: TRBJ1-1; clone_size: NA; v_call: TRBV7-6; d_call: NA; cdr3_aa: CASRGTNTEAFF; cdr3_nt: TGTGCCAGCCGCGGCACGAACACTGAAGCTTTCTTT
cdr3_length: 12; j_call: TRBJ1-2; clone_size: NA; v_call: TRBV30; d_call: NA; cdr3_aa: CAWGWAWEGYTF; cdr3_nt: TGTGCCTGGGGTTGGGCATGGGAGGGCTACACCTTC
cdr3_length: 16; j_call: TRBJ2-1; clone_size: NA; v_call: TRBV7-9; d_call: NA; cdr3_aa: CASSLYRDLHYNEQFF; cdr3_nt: TGTGCCAGCAGCCTATACAGGGACCTACACTACAATGAGCAGTTCTTC
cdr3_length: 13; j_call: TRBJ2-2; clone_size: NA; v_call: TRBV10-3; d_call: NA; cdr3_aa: CAIRGGTSGELFF; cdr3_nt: TGTGCCATCCGCGGGGGCACTTCCGGGGAGCTGTTTTTT
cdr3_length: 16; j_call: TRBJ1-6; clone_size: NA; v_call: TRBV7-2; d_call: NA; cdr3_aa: CASSFLVRQAKAPLHF; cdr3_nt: TGTGCCAGCAGCTTCCTTGTTAGACAGGCTAAGGCACCCCTCCACTTT